This T cell receptor (beta chain) was documented in a study of blood T cell repertoires in COVID-19. In the original analysis: Cell counts per sample came from amplifying reference gene primers. Libraries were prepared by immunoSEQ multiplex PCR; TCRdb keeps only in-frame clonotypes and omits some of them. That table gives V, J and clone size, and the DNA gave D and trimming. The repertoire includes 200,000 or so clones, over 80% of them detected once, and less than 3.5% sits in the top ten. Seattle patients were enrolled during active infection and followed longitudinally. This receptor was obtained from a man in his thirties or forties with COVID-19, enrolled during active disease. Sequencing input: peripheral blood.

The CDR3 coding sequence is TGTGCCAGCAGCTTAGGCAGCCGGGGGGAGCAGTTCTTC. Translated: CASSLGSRGEQFF. The chain combines TRBV13 with TRBJ2-1; D possibly corresponds to TRBD2 (6 bases). V shed 0 bases and J shed 10 bases, with 10 bases lying between them. This CDR3 has 13 amino acids. Germline-derived CDR1 and CDR2 are PRHDT and FYEKMQ (reference sequence).